This T cell receptor (beta chain) was sequenced during a study of blood T cell repertoires in COVID-19. Clones were read by immunoSEQ multiplex PCR, and TCRdb kept only the in-frame ones, dropping some. The sample contains about 130,000 clones, roughly 90% of which appear only once. Patients of the Seattle cohort, enrolled during active infection, were followed longitudinally. This receptor was identified in a man in his 60s with COVID-19, enrolled during active disease. Sample: peripheral blood.

This chain's CDR3 is CASSVDPAGFTGELFF. CDR3 in DNA: TGTGCCAGCAGCGTAGATCCAGCGGGATTCACCGGGGAGCTGTTTTTT. The V call is TRBV9, the J call TRBJ2-2, with TRBD2 matching over 7 bases. The CDR3 is made up of 16 amino acids. The germline gives CDR1 SGDLS, CDR2 YYNGEE. V shed 0 bases, J shed 4 bases, and the junction held 6 bases outside the gene matches. The variable domain in full, completed from reference TRBV9 and TRBJ2-2, reads DSGVTQTPKHLITATGQRVTLRCSPRSGDLSVYWYQQSLDQGLQFLIQYYNGEERAKGNILERFSAQQFPDLHSELNLSSLELGDSALYFCASSVDPAGFTGELFFGEGSRLTVL.